This TCR beta chain was documented in a study of monozygotic twins with inflammatory bowel disease. As to this clonotype: The antigen is not known.

Someone took an approximately 2.4 ml blood sample from each of the donors. General study points: None of the different T cell subtypes could be distinguished from one another. Compared with healthy co-twins, IBD patients showed reduced TCRbeta repertoire diversity by inverse Simpson.

The CDR3 extends over 13 amino acids. Per the germline V gene, CDR1 is MNHEY and CDR2 is SMNVEV (reference sequence). Using the 5' RACE reads, TCRdb records one entry per CDR3 protein without DNA. The table counts around 210,000 distinct CDR3 sequences; roughly 7.5% lies in the top ten. This sequence was found in a human donor with ulcerative colitis or Crohn's disease, or a healthy co-twin of an affected twin (not recorded which). The gene calls are TRBV27 and TRBJ1-5; TCRdb indicates TRBD1, and absent DNA this call remains unverified. Source material: blood. This CDR3 reads CASSVQGGFPQHF.